The next 22 T cell receptor beta chains were all read from a single sample in a study of T cells in Graves' hyperthyroidism and ophthalmopathy. RNA transcripts yielded amplified TCR beta CDR3 regions. The study used the HTBI primer set for a first-round RT-PCR of the TCR CDR3. MiXCR, run by TCRdb on the multiplex PCR reads, gives a single entry per CDR3 protein. The data contain around 600,000 distinct CDR3 sequences, about 16% of them singletons. Source material: blood. All receptors derive from a woman between 40 and 50 years old with Graves' ophthalmopathy.

The rearrangement uses TRBV18 and TRBJ1-4; maybe TRBD1 (5 bases). The CDR3 length is 13 residues. Per the germline V gene, CDR1 is KGHSH and CDR2 is LQKENI. V lost 3 bases to trimming and J lost 10 bases, with 12 bases between them. The DNA of the CDR3 is TGTGCCAGCTCACCTCAACCGGGACGAAAACTGTTTTTT. Translation: CASSPQPGRKLFF.

The sample holds a few counts of this clonotype. This sequence joins TRBV5-8 and TRBJ1-4; TRBD1 matches 9 bases. The germline CDR1 and CDR2 sequences are SGHTS and YDEGEE. The length of the CDR3 is 15 residues. The ends lost 1 base at V and 5 bases at J; junction bases unmatched: 3. As DNA, the CDR3 is TGTGCCAGCAGCTTGCACAGGGGGCGAAATGAAAAACTGTTTTTT. This codes for CASSLHRGRNEKLFF.

This clonotype was seen at least ten times. The chain uses TRBV5-1 and TRBJ2-1, with D uncertain. V lost 0 bases, J lost 12 bases, and 13 bases lay in between. This CDR3 spans 13 amino acids. The V gene's germline CDR1 is SGHRS and CDR2 YFSETQ. The CDR3 DNA sequence: TGCGCCAGCAGCTTGGTTTCGAGTAGCATGCAGTTCTTC. Translating gives CASSLVSSSMQFF. Together with reference TRBV5-1 and TRBJ2-1, the CDR3 gives the full variable domain: KAGVTQTPRYLIKTRGQQVTLSCSPISGHRSVSWYQQTPGQGLQFLFEYFSETQRNKGNFPGRFSGRQFSNSRSEMNVSTLELGDSALYLCASSLVSSSMQFFGPGTRLTVL.

This clonotype was observed a handful of times. DNA of the CDR3: TGCAGCGTTGACTCGGGGAGGGTTGAAGCTTTCTTT. It specifies CSVDSGRVEAFF. The chain combines TRBV29-1 with TRBJ1-1; D is unresolved. V was cut by 3 bases and J by 7 bases, with 12 bases left in between. Germline V gives CDR1 SQVTM, CDR2 ANQGSEA. The CDR3 is 12 amino acids. The full variable domain, completed using reference TRBV29-1 and TRBJ1-1, is SAVISQKPSRDICQRGTSLTIQCQVDSQVTMMFWYRQQPGQSLTLIATANQGSEATYESGFVIDKFPISRPNLTFSTLTVSNMSPEDSSIYLCSVDSGRVEAFFGQGTRLTVV.

Ten or more counts support this clonotype. The gene calls are TRBV7-9 and TRBJ1-1, with D maybe TRBD1 (6 bases). The CDR3 runs 14 residues. Germline V gene data show CDR1 as SEHNR and CDR2 as FQNEAQ (reference sequence). Trimming cost V 6 bases and J 2 bases, with 13 bases left between them. CDR3 sequence (DNA): TGTGCCAGCAGGCCCCCCGGGGGCAACACTGAAGCTTTCTTT. Translating it yields CASRPPGGNTEAFF.

This clonotype was seen many times. V is TRBV5-6 and J is TRBJ1-1, with D unresolved. CDR1 and CDR2 from the germline V gene are SGHDT and YYEEEE. Trimming took off 7 bases at V and 1 base at J, with 5 bases between the two ends. This CDR3 spans 11 amino acids. In DNA form, the CDR3 reads TGTGCCAGCGTGGGGAACACTGAAGCTTTCTTT. Its translation is CASVGNTEAFF.

This clonotype appeared a few times. The chain is built from TRBV5-6 and TRBJ1-4; tentative D call: TRBD1 (5 bases). Germline V lookup: CDR1 SGHDT, CDR2 YYEEEE. The CDR3 contains 13 residues. V lost 3 bases and J lost 6, with 9 bases in between. The CDR3 DNA is TGTGCCAGCAGCTCAGGGCTACATGAAAAACTGTTTTTT. Amino acid sequence: CASSSGLHEKLFF.

Remarks on this clonotype: A read error is possible here, since a much larger clone lies one base away. This sequence joins TRBV11-2 and TRBJ2-1; TRBD2 aligns across 8 bases. Germline CDR1 reads SGHAT; CDR2 reads FQNNGV. The CDR3 has 15 amino acids. Trimming at V came to 3 bases and at J to 10 bases, leaving 11 bases not matched to a gene. CDR3 coding DNA: TGTGCCAGCAGCTTGGGACCAGCGGGAGTAAAGGAGCAGTTCTTC. Translating gives CASSLGPAGVKEQFF.

This clonotype has only a few counts. This CDR3 is CASSVGTGNSPLHF. CDR3 nucleotides: TGTGCCAGCAGCGTAGGGACAGGGAATTCACCCCTCCACTTT. The chain uses TRBV9 and TRBJ1-6, with 8 bases aligning to TRBD1. Germline CDR1 is SGDLS and CDR2 is YYNGEE. The CDR3 is 14 amino acids. Losses at the gene ends were 0 bases for V and 7 bases for J; bases not matched to a gene: 0.

As concerns this clonotype: Possible read error: a much larger clone is one base away. The CDR3 sequence is CASGLQGADEKLFF. DNA for the CDR3: TGTGCCAGCGGTCTACAGGGGGCGGATGAAAAACTGTTTTTT. This chain uses TRBV2 with TRBJ1-4; 9 positions match TRBD1. Per the germline V gene, CDR1 is SNHLY and CDR2 is FYNNEI. V lost 8 bases, J lost 6 bases, and 7 bases stayed unmatched. This CDR3 is built from 14 residues.

This clonotype was recorded many times. The rearrangement links TRBV2 to TRBJ2-3; 8 nucleotides agree with TRBD2. Germline CDR1 reads SNHLY; CDR2 reads FYNNEI. V shed 6 bases and J 4 bases; nucleotides not matched to a gene: 9. The CDR3 has 15 residues. The CDR3 DNA reads as TGTGCCAGCAGACAAAGAGCGGGGGCCTCAGATACGCAGTATTTT. Its protein product is CASRQRAGASDTQYF. The full variable domain, in which reference TRBV2 and TRBJ2-3 provide the parts outside the CDR3, is EPEVTQTPSHQVTQMGQEVILRCVPISNHLYFYWYRQILGQKVEFLVSFYNNEISEKSEIFDDQFSVERPDGSNFTLKIRSTKLEDSAMYFCASRQRAGASDTQYFGPGTRLTVL.

There are many counts of this clonotype. The J gene is TRBJ2-7, the V gene TRBV28; D remains unclear. The V gene lost 7 bases and the J gene lost 4 bases, with 14 bases spanning the gap. This CDR3 comprises 13 residues. Germline CDR1 MDHEN, CDR2 SYDVKM. DNA of the CDR3: TGTGCCAGCACAACCCCGCAGTTTTACGAGCAGTACTTC. It codes for CASTTPQFYEQYF.

The J gene is TRBJ1-6, the V gene TRBV7-9, with no clear D. Trimming left V 4 bases short and J 7 bases short, with 20 bases between. The germline V gene encodes CDR1 SEHNR and CDR2 FQNEAQ (reference sequence). The CDR3 extends over 17 amino acids. The CDR3: CASSSQVVGLTNSPLHF. As DNA, the CDR3 is TGTGCCAGCAGCTCCCAAGTCGTCGGACTGACAAATTCACCCCTCCACTTT.

The chain has TRBV28 and TRBJ1-1; D gene unclear. Germline V gene lookup returns CDR1 MDHEN and CDR2 SYDVKM. Trimming shortened V by 2 bases and J by 0 bases, and 7 bases separated the two germline ends. The CDR3 extends over 14 amino acids. The CDR3: CASSLVNMNTEAFF. CDR3 DNA: TGTGCCAGCAGTTTAGTCAATATGAACACTGAAGCTTTCTTT.

This chain joins TRBV5-1 and TRBJ1-3, with TRBD1 matching 7 bases. J gave up 8 bases and V 0 bases, and 5 bases lay outside the gene matches. The CDR3 consists of 14 residues. The V gene's germline CDR1 is SGHRS and CDR2 YFSETQ. CDR3 amino acids: CASSLGDRSDTIYF. CDR3 nucleotides: TGCGCCAGCAGCTTGGGGGACAGATCAGACACCATATATTTT.

V usage is TRBV12-3 or TRBV12-4 and J usage is TRBJ2-5, with D uncertain. CDR3 length: 15 amino acids. Trimming cost V 6 bases and J 1 base, with 15 bases left between them. Here the CDR3 reads CASRETLPAQETQYF. CDR3 in DNA: TGTGCCAGCAGGGAGACCTTACCGGCCCAAGAGACCCAGTACTTC.

Many counts were recorded for this clonotype. The chain employs TRBV20-1 and TRBJ2-7, with TRBD2 matching over 12 bases. CDR3 length: 13 residues. Per germline, CDR1 DFQATT and CDR2 SNEGSKA (reference sequence). J gave up 3 bases and V 3 bases, and 0 bases lay outside the gene matches. CDR3 loop: CSARGLAGYEQYF. CDR3 in DNA: TGCAGTGCTAGGGGACTAGCGGGCTACGAGCAGTACTTC.

This clonotype was picked up many times. The chain employs TRBV27 and TRBJ2-3, with 8 bases lining up with TRBD1. The germline V gene has CDR1 MNHEY and CDR2 SMNVEV (reference sequence). There are 14 residues in the CDR3. With V trimmed by 5 bases and J by 4 bases, 5 bases remained unmatched. The CDR3, as DNA: TGTGCCAGCAGTAGAAAACAGGGGGCAGATACGCAGTATTTT. Translated, it gives CASSRKQGADTQYF.

The chain uses TRBV2 and TRBJ1-4, with 10 bases lining up with TRBD1. CDR3 length: 16 amino acids. Per germline, CDR1 SNHLY and CDR2 FYNNEI. V trimming: 6 bases; J trimming: 2 bases; junction bases outside the gene matches: 6. CDR3 region: CASSRDRGSTNEKLFF. CDR3 DNA sequence: TGTGCCAGCAGCCGGGACAGGGGTTCCACTAATGAAAAACTGTTTTTT.

This rearrangement joins TRBV24-1 to TRBJ2-5, with TRBD1 matching 10 bases. The CDR3 totals 13 residues. Germline V CDR1 and CDR2: KGHDR, SFDVKD. V dropped 7 bases and J dropped 2; count of bases not matched to a gene: 0. Written as DNA, the CDR3 is TGTGCCACCAGGGACAGGGGGCAAGAGACCCAGTACTTC. This sequence encodes CATRDRGQETQYF.

The chain has TRBV27 and TRBJ2-7, with 10 bases fitting TRBD2. The junction had 4 bases not matched to a gene; V was cut back by 4 bases and J by 4 bases. CDR3 size: 14 residues. Germline-derived CDR1 and CDR2 are MNHEY and SMNVEV (reference sequence). The CDR3, as DNA: TGTGCCAGCAGTTCTAGCGGGGGAGTATACGAGCAGTACTTC. Its protein is CASSSSGGVYEQYF.

The chain combines TRBV6-2 or TRBV6-3 with TRBJ2-2; tentatively, D is TRBD1 (6 bases). Per the germline V gene, CDR1 is MNHEY and CDR2 is SVGEGT. The CDR3 has 13 amino acids. The germline V and J ends were trimmed by 6 bases and 8 bases, with 13 bases remaining between them. The CDR3 DNA is TGTGCCAGCAGACACCTCGACAGGGGGGAGCTGTTTTTT. Amino acids: CASRHLDRGELFF.